Listed here are 16 T cell receptor beta chains from one sample, sequenced in a study of CDR3 diversity in severe acne. TCRdb redid the calling of the PCR reads with MiXCR, one entry per CDR3 protein. This sample carries over 90,000 distinct CDR3 sequences, around 56% of them seen once, and the ten largest clones take around 11%. Sequenced sample: blood. The receptors were gathered from a male donor with acne.

In regard to this clonotype: Just one base apart from a much larger clone, this may be a read error. This chain links TRBV2 with TRBJ2-7, with 7 bases matching TRBD2. The CDR3 loop spans 16 amino acids. Germline-derived CDR1 and CDR2 are SNHLY and FYNNEI. CDR3 sequence reads: CASSEVLGGNSYKQYF. As DNA, the CDR3 is TGTGCCAGCAGTGAGGTCCTGGGGGGGAACTCCTACAAGCAGTACTTC.

The rearrangement uses TRBV27 and TRBJ2-5; weak D call: TRBD2 (5 bases). Trimming left V 5 bases short and J 1 base short, with 11 bases between. CDR1 MNHEY and CDR2 SMNVEV come from the germline V gene (reference sequence). CDR3 length equals 14 residues. CDR3 sequence reads: CASSRSGPQETQYF. CDR3 sequence (DNA): TGTGCCAGCAGTCGAAGCGGACCCCAAGAGACCCAGTACTTC.

This clonotype was counted between two and nine times. This may be a read error, as it is one base from a much larger clone. This rearrangement joins TRBV9 to TRBJ2-7; 7 bases map to TRBD2. Germline V gene sequence: CDR1 SGDLS, CDR2 YYNGEE. The trim removed 4 bases at V and 2 bases at J, leaving 9 bases unmatched. This CDR3 comprises 15 residues. CDR3 coding DNA: TGTGCCAGCAGCCTAGCGGCTCTATATCCCTACGAGCAGTACTTC. This translates into CASSLAALYPYEQYF.

This chain links TRBV29-1 with TRBJ2-2, with D possibly TRBD2 on 6 matching bases. This CDR3 spans 12 amino acids. Germline CDR1 reads SQVTM; CDR2 reads ANQGSEA. Between the trimmed V and J ends, which lost 5 bases and 7 bases, there was a span of 11 bases. The CDR3 DNA reads TGCAGCGTTCCTAGCGTGGTCGGGGAGCTGTTTTTT. Its translation: CSVPSVVGELFF.

Remarks on this clonotype: At one boundary the junction diverges from the germline segment, which might be a read error. V is TRBV4-3 and J is TRBJ1-1, with TRBD1 identical over 10 bases. The CDR3 is made up of 14 amino acids. Per the germline V gene, CDR1 is LGHNA and CDR2 is YSLEER. Written as DNA, the CDR3 is TGCGCCAGCAGCCAAGTTGCTCGGGACAGGGGATTAGGGTTT. As protein: CASSQVARDRGLGF.

This chain uses TRBV20-1 with TRBJ2-7; 10 bases agree with TRBD2. CDR1 and CDR2 from the germline V gene are DFQATT and SNEGSKA (reference sequence). The V segment lost 4 bases and the J segment 4 bases; nucleotides outside the gene matches: 13. The CDR3 covers 16 residues. CDR3 in DNA: TGCAGTGCTAAACTCTTGAGCGGGGGGGGCGTATACGAGCAGTACTTC. Its protein is CSAKLLSGGGVYEQYF.

The genes are TRBV10-3 and TRBJ2-1; D possibly corresponds to TRBD2 (6 bases). The J call may be mistaken, given a closer DNA end match to TRBJ2-7. The CDR3 extends over 16 amino acids. Germline V gives CDR1 ENHRY, CDR2 SYGVKD. As DNA, the CDR3 is TGTGCCAGCAGCCGGCTAGTGGCGGGGTCCTACAATGAGCAGTACTTC. The encoded protein is CASSRLVAGSYNEQYF.

V and J are TRBV10-1 and TRBJ1-3, with a possible D match to TRBD1 (5 bases). V shed 2 bases and J shed 3 bases, with 5 bases lying between them. Germline-derived CDR1 and CDR2 are WNHNN and SYGVQD (reference sequence). The length of the CDR3 is 13 residues. DNA for the CDR3: TGCGCCAGCAGTGAGGACAGTGGAAACACCATATATTTT. Its protein is CASSEDSGNTIYF.

The chain links TRBV2 to TRBJ2-7, with unresolved D. The CDR3 runs 15 residues. The V gene lost 5 bases and the J gene lost 1 base, with 15 bases spanning the gap. Germline CDR1 reads SNHLY; CDR2 reads FYNNEI. The CDR3: CASSFYRAGSYEQYF. The CDR3 nucleotides are TGTGCCAGCAGTTTCTACAGAGCTGGATCCTACGAGCAGTACTTC.

This clonotype was counted only a few times. The chain joins TRBV25-1 to TRBJ1-4, with D tentatively TRBD1 (5 bases). The CDR3 runs to 13 residues. The V end lost 6 bases, the J end lost 6 bases, and 11 bases lay between the germline ends. Looked up from germline, CDR1 is MGHDK and CDR2 is SYGVNS. CDR3 bases: TGTGCCAGCAGAGGGGCGCAGGATGAAAAACTGTTTTTT. Translated: CASRGAQDEKLFF.

As to this clonotype: One junction end does not reproduce the germline sequence, and a read error may be involved. The chain carries TRBV4-1 and TRBJ1-3; no firm D call. From germline, CDR1 is MGHRA and CDR2 YSYEKL. The CDR3 totals 10 residues. The CDR3 loop reads CASSQADHGF. CDR3 nucleotides: TGCGCCAGCAGCCAGGCCGACCACGGATTT.

The rearrangement links TRBV6-6 to TRBJ2-3; TRBD2 might be the D (6 bases). V shed 0 bases and J shed 1 base, with 11 bases lying between them. CDR3 length equals 16 residues. CDR1 MNHNY and CDR2 SVGAGI come from the germline V gene (reference sequence). The CDR3 sequence is CASSYSSPGGTDTQYF. As DNA, the CDR3 is TGTGCCAGCAGTTACTCTAGTCCGGGAGGCACAGATACGCAGTATTTT.

The chain is built from TRBV27 and TRBJ1-1, with D perhaps matching TRBD1 (6 bases). Trimming removed 1 base from V and 3 bases from J, with 12 bases in between. The germline CDR1 and CDR2 sequences are MNHEY and SMNVEV (reference sequence). This CDR3 has 15 residues. CDR3 in DNA: TGTGCCAGCAGTTTATGGGCAGGGGAGGACACTGAAGCTTTCTTT. This gives the protein CASSLWAGEDTEAFF.

On this clonotype: This may be a read error: a much more frequent sequence differs by one nucleotide. The CDR3 nucleotides read TGCAGTGCTAGGAAGGGACAGTCTAGTGAAAAACTGTTTTTT. Translation gives CSARKGQSSEKLFF. The chain links TRBV20-1 to TRBJ1-4; TRBD1 matches 7 bases. Germline-derived CDR1 and CDR2 are DFQATT and SNEGSKA (reference sequence). The ends lost 3 bases at V and 7 bases at J; junction bases unmatched: 8. The CDR3 covers 14 residues.

The chain uses TRBV14 and TRBJ2-5; 8 positions agree with TRBD1. The trim removed 4 bases at V and 2 bases at J, leaving 9 bases unmatched. From germline, CDR1 is SGHDN and CDR2 FVKESK. The CDR3 loop spans 16 amino acids. The CDR3 loop reads CASSPIGTGPQETQYF. DNA of the CDR3: TGTGCCAGCAGCCCCATAGGGACAGGCCCACAAGAGACCCAGTACTTC.

The chain is built from TRBV28 and TRBJ2-5; no firm D call. The V gene's germline CDR1 is MDHEN and CDR2 SYDVKM. The CDR3 length is 13 residues. The V gene lost 3 bases and the J gene lost 1 base, with 6 bases spanning the gap. In nucleotides, the CDR3 is TGTGCCAGCAGTTTCCAGTCCCAAGAGACCCAGTACTTC. As protein: CASSFQSQETQYF.